Below, one TCR beta chain is given with its context. The clone's antigen remains unknown. This sample was included in a study of T cells expressing NK-cell markers (dated by TCRdb to the early 2020s). In terms of the full investigation: Three sorted T-cell subsets (CD3+CD56+NKG2C+, CD3+CD56+NKG2C- and CD3+CD56-NKG2C+) from about 8 donors had their TCR beta-chain repertoires profiled. The eight sequenced donors were randomly selected healthy volunteers, three men and five women. Among the eight sequenced donors, seven were HCMV-seropositive and one was HCMV-seronegative. The libraries were sequenced on Illumina HiSeq 2000/2500, MiSeq or NextSeq, producing 2 x 150 bp reads.

TCRdb shows the sequencer as Illumina HiSeq 2000. TCR beta cDNA libraries were made by 5'RACE template switching that added a universal primer site and unique molecular identifiers. cDNA synthesis was primed from the TCR beta constant segment and was followed by two successive PCR amplification steps. The source study handled its data this way. Reads were demultiplexed and grouped by UMI with MIGEC, and clonotypes were assembled and quantified with MiTCR. To exclude erroneous sequences, only TCR cDNA sequences supported by at least two reads were retained. The tcR package was used for downstream repertoire analysis, and clonotypes were matched between fractions using CDR3 nucleotide sequence together with V segment. Antigen specificity was annotated against VDJdb with VDJmatch, allowing one amino acid substitution in CDR3. Each entry corresponds to one CDR3 protein sequence from reads that TCRdb reprocessed, and DNA is not given. TCRdb, not the authors, supplied the V and J calls. The sample table on file contains approximately 380,000 distinct CDR3 sequences. The top ten clonotypes cover roughly 5.5% of the sample.

Study-wide conclusions, independent of this receptor: It remained unclear whether the expanded NKG2C-expressing T cell clones were specific for HCMV antigens. In six donors, the dominant CD3+CD56+NKG2C+ clonotypes were among the top 10 CD8+ clonotypes and accounted for roughly 1.0-7.0% of CD8+ T cells. Those dominant clonotypes were again the most abundant among CD3+CD56-NKG2C+ cells in a few donors, at about 25-60.1%.

HCMV serostatus was determined by detecting HCMV-specific IgG in serum with a commercial ELISA kit. Ficoll density gradient centrifugation was used to isolate peripheral blood mononuclear cells from blood. CDR1 and CDR2, per the germline V gene, are SNHLY and FYNNEI. The CDR3 runs 14 residues from the cysteine to the phenylalanine. This entry has no DNA. This chain joins TRBV2 to TRBJ2-7; absent DNA, TCRdb's TRBD1 call cannot be checked. The sequence came from a man aged 18 to 69 in good health. The sample consisted of blood T cells: a sorted CD56 or NKG2C T cell subset, CD4+ or CD8+ T cells, or bulk PBMC T cells (not recorded which). CDR3 sequence: CASSVSRWDHEQYF.